The present entry profiles one T cell receptor beta chain with its context. The data originate from a study of OX40 agonist ivuxolimab in advanced cancers. Overall study: Each dose-escalation patient presented with hepatocellular carcinoma, melanoma, renal cell or head and neck cancer. Age averaged around 58 years (range about 23 to 80), and roughly 80% were male. Three individuals attained partial responses, comprising one hepatocellular carcinoma case and two cutaneous melanoma cases.

Blood draws occurred at baseline, cycle 4 day 1, and cycle 7 day 1. The repertoire was sequenced with immunoSEQ multiplex PCR; TCRdb's copy has only in-frame clones and lacks some. The sample lists over 80,000 clones; approximately 87% were seen once. With 4 bases clipped from V and 5 bases from J, the junction kept 4 bases outside the gene matches. The CDR3 consists of 13 residues. Germline loops: CDR1 SNHLY, CDR2 FYNNEI. This TCR came from an adult with an advanced solid tumor such as melanoma, head and neck, liver or kidney cancer. This rearrangement joins TRBV2 to TRBJ1-2; TRBD1 aligns across 7 bases. The material was CD4+ or CD8+ T cells sorted from blood, obtained in a trial of the OX40 agonist ivuxolimab. The CDR3 DNA sequence: TGTGCCAGCAGTGTGGGGACAGAGTATGGCTACACCTTC. Its protein is CASSVGTEYGYTF.